This T cell receptor (beta chain) originates from a study of T cells in Graves' hyperthyroidism and ophthalmopathy. Study findings and constraints: The model predicted ophthalmopathy a median roughly 6.3 months before onset.

Amplification yielded TCR beta CDR3 regions, with RNA transcripts as the source. TCR CDR3 underwent first-round RT-PCR with the HTBI primer set. TCRdb ran MiXCR on the multiplex PCR reads and lists one entry per CDR3 protein. The sample shows roughly 570,000 distinct CDR3 sequences, roughly 50% of them seen only once. This clonotype has a count of ten or more. The target antigen is unknown. An end of the junction differs from the germline gene, which may be a read error. CDR1 and CDR2 (germline): SGHDN, FVKESK. This CDR3 has 17 residues. This sequence originates from a woman in her late teens or twenties with Graves' hyperthyroidism. Sequenced material: peripheral blood or thyroid tissue (not recorded which). The chain combines TRBV14 with TRBJ2-7; TRBD2 aligns across 11 bases. The CDR3 bases are TGTGCCAGCAGTCAAGGGGGACTAGCGGCAACCTCCTACGAGCGGTACTTC. Residues: CASSQGGLAATSYERYF.